One sample yielded the 19 T cell receptor beta chains listed below, sequenced in a study of cytomegalovirus exposure and HLA in healthy donors. 60 Vbeta and 13 Jbeta primers were used in PCR. This table comes from immunoSEQ multiplex PCR, and its TCRdb copy is limited to in-frame clones, with some not included. This sample carries about 130,000 clones, approximately 84% of them seen once, and the ten largest clones take roughly 1.5%. Sequenced sample: PBMCs. Source of these receptors: a woman between 18 and 30 years old in good health and CMV-seronegative.

This clone has more than one count but fewer than ten. This rearrangement joins TRBV5-4 to TRBJ2-3, with D perhaps matching TRBD2 (5 bases). The CDR3 totals 15 residues. The V end lost 4 bases, the J end lost 0 bases, and 12 bases lay between the germline ends. CDR1 SGHNT and CDR2 YYREEE come from the germline V gene (reference sequence). The CDR3 here is CASSPERDSTDTQYF. The DNA of the CDR3 is TGTGCCAGCAGCCCCGAGAGGGATAGCACAGATACGCAGTATTTT.

The chain has TRBV11-2 and TRBJ1-4; D is unclear. Germline V gives CDR1 SGHAT, CDR2 FQNNGV. The CDR3 sequence is 17 residues long. The V end was cut by 0 bases, the J end by 7 bases, with 18 bases between. The CDR3 is CASSLERVRMGPEKLFF. The CDR3 bases are TGTGCCAGCAGCTTAGAGCGCGTGAGAATGGGCCCTGAAAAACTGTTTTTT.

Remarks on this clone: An end of the junction differs from the germline gene, which may be a read error. The chain has TRBV18 and TRBJ2-7; unclear D gene. Germline loops: CDR1 KGHSH, CDR2 LQKENI. The CDR3 spans 15 residues. The CDR3 reads CASSPERGTSYEQYF. CDR3 DNA: TGTGCCAGCTCACCGGAACGAGGCACGTCCTACGAGCAATACTTC.

V gene TRBV7-2 combines with J gene TRBJ2-6, with D possibly being TRBD2 (5 bases). Per the germline V gene, CDR1 is SGHTA and CDR2 is FQGNSA. V was clipped by 0 bases and J by 0 bases, with 12 bases between them. CDR3 length: 18 residues. The CDR3 DNA reads as TGTGCCAGCAGCTTAGCGCGGGTCAGCCACTCTGGGGCCAACGTCCTGACTTTC. Translated: CASSLARVSHSGANVLTF.

The rearrangement uses TRBV15 and TRBJ2-5, with 9 bases that match TRBD1. This CDR3 is built from 15 residues. Per the germline V gene, CDR1 is LNHNV and CDR2 is YYDKDF (reference sequence). Losses at the gene ends were 4 bases for V and 5 bases for J; bases not matched to a gene: 8. CDR3 region: CATSINRGLGETQYF. Written as DNA, the CDR3 is TGTGCCACCAGCATAAACAGGGGGCTAGGGGAGACCCAGTACTTC.

In its sample, this clone was seen a few times. The chain employs TRBV18 and TRBJ1-1, with D tentatively TRBD1 (5 bases). Germline values: CDR1 KGHSH, CDR2 LQKENI. The V and J ends lost 3 bases and 7 bases respectively, with 15 bases between them. CDR3 size: 14 residues. The CDR3 sequence: CASSPSDAQVEAFF. The CDR3 bases are TGTGCCAGCTCACCGTCCGATGCACAGGTTGAAGCTTTCTTT.

J is TRBJ1-2 and V is TRBV6-1; the D is unclear. The germline CDR1 and CDR2 sequences are MNHNS and SASEGT. The CDR3 sequence is 14 residues long. Trimming cost V 7 bases and J 4 bases, with 16 bases left between them. The CDR3 region is CASTYRVSGYGYTF. In DNA form, the CDR3 reads TGTGCCAGCACTTACCGGGTGTCCGGCTATGGCTACACCTTC.

This chain connects TRBV9 to TRBJ1-1; no reliable D call. Germline loops: CDR1 SGDLS, CDR2 YYNGEE. Trimming cost V 4 bases and J 1 base, with 11 bases left between them. This CDR3 is built from 14 residues. The CDR3 reads CASSPWPRNTEAFF. As DNA, the CDR3 is TGTGCCAGCAGCCCCTGGCCCAGGAACACTGAAGCTTTCTTT.

The chain links TRBV9 to TRBJ2-3, with TRBD2 matching over 7 bases. Trimming cost V 0 bases and J 4 bases; bases outside gene matches: 8. This CDR3 spans 16 amino acids. The germline CDR1 and CDR2 sequences are SGDLS and YYNGEE. This CDR3 is CASSVDAGVEADTQYF. DNA of the CDR3: TGTGCCAGCAGCGTAGACGCGGGAGTAGAGGCAGATACGCAGTATTTT.

This clone appeared a few times. This chain connects TRBV7-9 to TRBJ1-5; D is perhaps TRBD1 (5 bases). The V gene's germline CDR1 is SEHNR and CDR2 FQNEAQ (reference sequence). The CDR3 is 15 amino acids. The V end was cut by 1 base, the J end by 6 bases, with 13 bases between. Here the CDR3 reads CASSLDSGGGQPQHF. CDR3 nucleotide sequence: TGTGCCAGCAGCTTAGATTCCGGGGGTGGTCAGCCCCAGCATTTT.

The chain joins TRBV5-1 to TRBJ2-7; TRBD1 is a possible D gene (5 bases). With 1 base removed from V and 0 bases from J, the gap between germline ends came to 14 bases. Germline V lookup: CDR1 SGHRS, CDR2 YFSETQ. CDR3 size: 16 residues. The CDR3 is CASSLTLDRRSYEQYF. DNA for the CDR3: TGCGCCAGCAGCTTGACTCTCGACAGACGCTCCTACGAGCAGTACTTC.

V usage is TRBV29-1 and J usage is TRBJ1-2; 12 nucleotides match TRBD1. CDR1 is SQVTM, CDR2 ANQGSEA, per germline. The trim removed 0 bases at V and 8 bases at J, leaving 7 bases unmatched. This CDR3 comprises 15 residues. CDR3 in amino acids: CSVEDGGQGAWGYTF. CDR3 coding DNA: TGCAGCGTTGAAGACGGGGGACAGGGGGCTTGGGGCTACACCTTC.

V is TRBV5-4 and J is TRBJ1-2; tentatively, D is TRBD1 (5 bases). There are 13 residues in the CDR3. V was pared by 0 bases and J by 6 bases, with 9 bases between. Germline CDR1 and CDR2: SGHNT and YYREEE (reference sequence). The CDR3 is CASSLVTENGYTF. The CDR3 nucleotides read TGTGCCAGCAGCTTGGTGACAGAGAATGGCTACACCTTC.

The V gene is TRBV10-3, the J gene TRBJ2-7; D is undetermined. Trimming took off 7 bases at V and 3 bases at J, with 13 bases between the two ends. This CDR3 region has 13 residues. In germline, CDR1 is ENHRY, CDR2 SYGVKD. For the CDR3, the DNA is TGTGCCATCACGGCGGCTAGAGGCTACGAGCAGTACTTC. Protein product: CAITAARGYEQYF.

The chain recombines TRBV14 with TRBJ2-3, with D perhaps TRBD2 (5 bases). Germline V gene lookup returns CDR1 SGHDN and CDR2 FVKESK. There are 15 residues in the CDR3. V was pared by 4 bases and J by 2 bases, with 13 bases between. The CDR3: CASSLESGFTDTQYF. The CDR3, as DNA: TGTGCCAGCAGCCTAGAAAGCGGATTCACAGATACGCAGTATTTT. The full variable domain, in which reference TRBV14 and TRBJ2-3 provide the parts outside the CDR3, is EAGVTQFPSHSVIEKGQTVTLRCDPISGHDNLYWYRRVMGKEIKFLLHFVKESKQDESGMPNNRFLAERTGGTYSTLKVQPAELEDSGVYFCASSLESGFTDTQYFGPGTRLTVL.

With regard to this clone: Within the sample, other DNA sequences also encode this same CDR3. The rearrangement links TRBV6-5 to TRBJ1-1; D remains ambiguous. The CDR3 runs 14 residues. CDR1 is MNHEY, CDR2 SVGAGI, per germline. Deletions cut 2 bases from V and 0 bases from J, with 7 bases between. The CDR3 loop is CASSYGLMNTEAFF. The CDR3 bases are TGTGCCAGCAGTTACGGGCTCATGAACACTGAAGCTTTCTTT.

This clone was seen a handful of times. The chain recombines TRBV6-5 with TRBJ1-1, with TRBD1 as a possible D gene (6 bases). CDR3 length equals 14 residues. Per the germline V gene, CDR1 is MNHEY and CDR2 is SVGAGI. V lost 2 bases and J lost 3, with 10 bases in between. CDR3 region: CASSYKGGDTEAFF. DNA of the CDR3: TGTGCCAGCAGTTACAAGGGGGGGGACACTGAAGCTTTCTTT.

This clone was seen a few times. The J gene is TRBJ2-3, the V gene TRBV7-2, with TRBD2 matching over 9 bases. V gave up 5 bases and J gave up 6 bases; unmatched junction bases: 9. This CDR3 is built from 15 residues. Germline V CDR1 and CDR2: SGHTA, FQGNSA. CDR3 bases: TGTGCCAGCAGCCAAGCGGGAGGAGGTAGTGATACGCAGTATTTT. It encodes CASSQAGGGSDTQYF.

The J gene is TRBJ2-5, the V gene TRBV6-4; D possibly corresponds to TRBD2 (5 bases). From germline, CDR1 is MRHNA and CDR2 SNTAGT. CDR3 length: 14 residues. Deletions cut 3 bases from V and 2 bases from J, with 10 bases between. The CDR3 spells CASSEDYRQETQYF. The DNA of the CDR3 is TGTGCCAGCAGTGAAGACTATCGGCAAGAGACCCAGTACTTC.